The TCR beta chain under discussion was sequenced for a study of OX40 agonist ivuxolimab in advanced cancers. Overall study context: Partial responses, seen in three patients, involved one hepatocellular carcinoma and two cutaneous melanomas. General study results and limits: CD4+ and CD8+ blood T cells expanded clonally by week 6 at 0.1 to 3.0 mg/kg.

TCRdb keeps only in-frame clones here, not all; method: immunoSEQ multiplex PCR. Of 35,000 to 50,000 clones detected, more than 85% appear once; the ten largest clones hold roughly 21%. V was trimmed by 3 bases and J by 5 bases, leaving 12 bases between them. CDR3 size: 15 residues. Germline CDR1 SGDLS, CDR2 YYNGEE. As for this clone: The antigen is undetermined.

Patients with a history of autoimmune disease or on systemic immunosuppression were excluded. Drawing of blood for sampling happened at baseline, at cycle 4 day 1, and at cycle 7 day 1. The sequence derives from an adult with an advanced solid tumor such as melanoma, head and neck, liver or kidney cancer. The chain recombines TRBV9 with TRBJ2-6; weak D call: TRBD1 (5 bases). The material sequenced was CD4+ or CD8+ T cells sorted from blood, taken in a trial of the OX40 agonist ivuxolimab. The CDR3 bases are TGTGCCAGCAGCGAGGCCCTGGACAGGGCCAACGTCCTGACTTTC. It encodes CASSEALDRANVLTF.